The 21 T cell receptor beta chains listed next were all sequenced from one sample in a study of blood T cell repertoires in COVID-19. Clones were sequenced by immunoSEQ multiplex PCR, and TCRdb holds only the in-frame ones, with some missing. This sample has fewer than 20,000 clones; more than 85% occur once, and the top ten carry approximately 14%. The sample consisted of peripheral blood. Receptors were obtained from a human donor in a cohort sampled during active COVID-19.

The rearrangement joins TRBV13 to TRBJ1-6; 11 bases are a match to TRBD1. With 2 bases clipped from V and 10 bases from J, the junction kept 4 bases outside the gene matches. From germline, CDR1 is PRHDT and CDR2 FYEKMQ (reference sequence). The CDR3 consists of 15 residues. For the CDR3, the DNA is TGTGCCAGCAGCTTACGGACAGGGGGCCTCTCACCCCTCCACTTT. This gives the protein CASSLRTGGLSPLHF.

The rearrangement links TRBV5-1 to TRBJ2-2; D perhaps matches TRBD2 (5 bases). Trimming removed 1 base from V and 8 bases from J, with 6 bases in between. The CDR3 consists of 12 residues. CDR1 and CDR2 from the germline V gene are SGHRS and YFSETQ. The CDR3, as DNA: TGCGCCAGCAGCTTGTCGGGAGGGGAGCTGTTTTTT. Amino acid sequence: CASSLSGGELFF.

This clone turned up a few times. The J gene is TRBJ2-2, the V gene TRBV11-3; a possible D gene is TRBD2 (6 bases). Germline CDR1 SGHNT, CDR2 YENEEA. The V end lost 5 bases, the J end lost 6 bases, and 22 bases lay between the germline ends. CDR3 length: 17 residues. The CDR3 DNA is TGTGCCAGCAGCCTCGACGCGGAAGGTGGAGGGGCCGGGGAGCTGTTTTTT. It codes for CASSLDAEGGGAGELFF. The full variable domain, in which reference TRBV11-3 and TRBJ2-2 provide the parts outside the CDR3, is EAGVVQSPRYKIIEKKQPVAFWCNPISGHNTLYWYLQNLGQGPELLIRYENEEAVDDSQLPKDRFSAERLKGVDSTLKIQPAELGDSAVYLCASSLDAEGGGAGELFFGEGSRLTVL.

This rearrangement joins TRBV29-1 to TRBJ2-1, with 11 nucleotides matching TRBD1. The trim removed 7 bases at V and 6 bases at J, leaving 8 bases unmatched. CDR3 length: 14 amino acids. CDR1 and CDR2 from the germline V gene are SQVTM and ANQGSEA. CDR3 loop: CSAPGQGVINEQFF. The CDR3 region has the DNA TGCAGCGCTCCGGGACAGGGGGTAATCAATGAGCAGTTCTTC.

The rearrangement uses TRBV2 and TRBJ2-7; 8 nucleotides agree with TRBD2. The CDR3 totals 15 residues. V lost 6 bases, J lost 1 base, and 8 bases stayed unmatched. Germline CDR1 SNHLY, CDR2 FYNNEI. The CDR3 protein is CASRDGGDLSYEQYF. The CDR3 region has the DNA TGTGCCAGCAGGGACGGGGGGGACCTTTCCTACGAGCAGTACTTC.

In DNA form, the CDR3 reads TGTGCCAGCTCCCCTAGCCGGGACAGTACCTACGAGCAGTACTTC. This gives the protein CASSPSRDSTYEQYF. This rearrangement joins TRBV18 to TRBJ2-7, with 7 bases that match TRBD1. V gave up 6 bases and J gave up 2 bases; unmatched junction bases: 10. The CDR3 is 15 amino acids. From germline, CDR1 is KGHSH and CDR2 LQKENI.

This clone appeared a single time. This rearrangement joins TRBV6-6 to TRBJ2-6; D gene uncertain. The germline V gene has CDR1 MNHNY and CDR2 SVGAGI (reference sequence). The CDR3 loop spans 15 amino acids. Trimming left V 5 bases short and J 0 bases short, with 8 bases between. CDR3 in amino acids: CASSRSNSGANVLTF. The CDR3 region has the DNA TGTGCCAGCAGTCGATCTAACTCTGGGGCCAACGTCCTGACTTTC.

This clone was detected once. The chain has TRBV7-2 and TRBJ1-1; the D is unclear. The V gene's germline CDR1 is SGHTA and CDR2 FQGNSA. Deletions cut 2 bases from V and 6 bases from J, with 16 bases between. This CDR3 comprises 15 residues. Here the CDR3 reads CASSLTGIGVPEAFF. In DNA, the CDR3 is TGTGCCAGCAGCTTAACGGGGATCGGGGTCCCTGAAGCTTTCTTT.

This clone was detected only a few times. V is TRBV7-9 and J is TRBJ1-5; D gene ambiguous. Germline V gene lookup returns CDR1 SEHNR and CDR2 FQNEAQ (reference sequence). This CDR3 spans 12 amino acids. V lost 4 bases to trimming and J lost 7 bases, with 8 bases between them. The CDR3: CASSSLMQPQHF. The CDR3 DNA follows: TGTGCCAGCAGCTCCCTTATGCAGCCCCAGCATTTT.

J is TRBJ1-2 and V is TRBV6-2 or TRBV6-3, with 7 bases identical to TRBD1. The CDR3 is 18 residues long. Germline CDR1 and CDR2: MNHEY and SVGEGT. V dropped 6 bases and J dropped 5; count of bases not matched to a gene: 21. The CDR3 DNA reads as TGTGCCAGCAGCTCCGCCCGGCTCCCGGGACAGACAACTTATGGCTACACCTTC. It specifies CASSSARLPGQTTYGYTF.

CDR3 protein: CASSLQRTEEETQYF. CDR3 DNA: TGTGCCAGCAGCCTCCAAAGGACAGAAGAAGAGACCCAGTACTTC. The chain combines TRBV11-1 with TRBJ2-5, with D maybe TRBD1 (6 bases). Trimming cost V 5 bases and J 3 bases, with 16 bases left between them. This CDR3 region has 15 residues. Per the germline V gene, CDR1 is SGHAT and CDR2 is FQDESV (reference sequence). Based on the CDR3 plus reference TRBV11-1 and TRBJ2-5, the full variable domain is EAEVAQSPRYKITEKSQAVAFWCDPISGHATLYWYRQILGQGPELLVQFQDESVVDDSQLPKDRFSAERLKGVDSTLKIQPAELGDSAMYLCASSLQRTEEETQYFGPGTRLLVL.

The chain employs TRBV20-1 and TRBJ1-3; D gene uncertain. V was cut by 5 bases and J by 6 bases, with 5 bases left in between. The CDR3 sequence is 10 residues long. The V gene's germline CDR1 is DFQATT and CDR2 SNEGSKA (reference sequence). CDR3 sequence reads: CSALENTIYF. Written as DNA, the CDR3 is TGCAGTGCTTTAGAAAACACCATATATTTT.

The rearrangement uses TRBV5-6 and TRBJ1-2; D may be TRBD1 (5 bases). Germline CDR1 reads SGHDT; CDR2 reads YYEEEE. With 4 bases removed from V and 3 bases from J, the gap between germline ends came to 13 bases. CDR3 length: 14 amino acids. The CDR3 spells CASSPQGAYYGYTF. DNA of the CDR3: TGTGCCAGCAGCCCGCAAGGGGCCTACTATGGCTACACCTTC.

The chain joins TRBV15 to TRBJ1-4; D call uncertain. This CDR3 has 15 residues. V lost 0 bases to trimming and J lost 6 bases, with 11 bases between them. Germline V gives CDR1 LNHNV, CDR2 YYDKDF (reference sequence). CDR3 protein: CATSRDRGSYEKLFF. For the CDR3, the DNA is TGTGCCACCAGCAGAGACCGGGGTTCGTATGAAAAACTGTTTTTT.

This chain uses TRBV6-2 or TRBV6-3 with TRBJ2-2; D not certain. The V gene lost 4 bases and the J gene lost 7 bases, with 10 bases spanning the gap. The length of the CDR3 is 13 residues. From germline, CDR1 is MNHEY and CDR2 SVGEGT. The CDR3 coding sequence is TGTGCCAGCAGTTGGCTAGAGAGCGGGGAGCTGTTTTTT. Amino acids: CASSWLESGELFF.

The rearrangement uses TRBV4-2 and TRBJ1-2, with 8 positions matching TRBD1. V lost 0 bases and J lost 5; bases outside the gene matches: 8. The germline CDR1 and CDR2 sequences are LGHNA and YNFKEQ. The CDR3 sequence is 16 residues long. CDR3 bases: TGTGCCAGCAGCCAAGATCGCAGACAGGGGTTATATGGCTACACCTTC. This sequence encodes CASSQDRRQGLYGYTF.

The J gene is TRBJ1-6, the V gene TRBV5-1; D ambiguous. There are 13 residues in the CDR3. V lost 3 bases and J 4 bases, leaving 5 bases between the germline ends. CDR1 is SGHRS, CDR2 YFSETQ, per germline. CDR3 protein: CASSWTYNSPLHF. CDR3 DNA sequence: TGCGCCAGCAGCTGGACTTATAATTCACCCCTCCACTTT. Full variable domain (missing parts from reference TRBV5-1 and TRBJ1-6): KAGVTQTPRYLIKTRGQQVTLSCSPISGHRSVSWYQQTPGQGLQFLFEYFSETQRNKGNFPGRFSGRQFSNSRSEMNVSTLELGDSALYLCASSWTYNSPLHFGNGTRLTVT.

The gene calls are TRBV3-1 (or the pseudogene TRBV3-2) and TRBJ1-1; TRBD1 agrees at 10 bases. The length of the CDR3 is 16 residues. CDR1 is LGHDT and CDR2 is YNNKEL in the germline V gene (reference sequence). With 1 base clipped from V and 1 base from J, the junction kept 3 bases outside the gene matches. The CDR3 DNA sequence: TGTGCCAGCAGCCAAGCGTGGACAGGGGGGAACACTGAAGCTTTCTTT. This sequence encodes CASSQAWTGGNTEAFF.

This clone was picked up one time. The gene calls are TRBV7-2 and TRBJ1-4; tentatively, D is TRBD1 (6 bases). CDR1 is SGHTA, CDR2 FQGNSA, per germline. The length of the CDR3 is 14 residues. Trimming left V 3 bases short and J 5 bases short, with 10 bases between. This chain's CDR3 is CASSLDSLNEKLFF. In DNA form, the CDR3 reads TGTGCCAGCAGCTTGGACAGCCTGAATGAAAAACTGTTTTTT. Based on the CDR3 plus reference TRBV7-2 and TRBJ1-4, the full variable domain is GAGVSQSPSNKVTEKGKDVELRCDPISGHTALYWYRQSLGQGLEFLIYFQGNSAPDKSGLPSDRFSAERTGGSVSTLTIQRTQQEDSAVYLCASSLDSLNEKLFFGSGTQLSVL.

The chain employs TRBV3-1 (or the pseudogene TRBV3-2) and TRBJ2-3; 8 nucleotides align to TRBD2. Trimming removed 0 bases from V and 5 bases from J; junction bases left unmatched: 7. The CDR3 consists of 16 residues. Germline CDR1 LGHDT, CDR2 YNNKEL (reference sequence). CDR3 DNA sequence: TGTGCCAGCAGCCAAGATTGCGGGGGGCAAAAAGATACGCAGTATTTT. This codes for CASSQDCGGQKDTQYF.

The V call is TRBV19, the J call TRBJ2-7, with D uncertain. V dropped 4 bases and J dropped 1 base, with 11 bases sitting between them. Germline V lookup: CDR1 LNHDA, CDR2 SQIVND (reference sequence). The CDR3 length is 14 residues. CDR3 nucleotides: TGTGCCAGTAGTACCCCGGGTCGATCCTACGAGCAGTACTTC. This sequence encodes CASSTPGRSYEQYF.